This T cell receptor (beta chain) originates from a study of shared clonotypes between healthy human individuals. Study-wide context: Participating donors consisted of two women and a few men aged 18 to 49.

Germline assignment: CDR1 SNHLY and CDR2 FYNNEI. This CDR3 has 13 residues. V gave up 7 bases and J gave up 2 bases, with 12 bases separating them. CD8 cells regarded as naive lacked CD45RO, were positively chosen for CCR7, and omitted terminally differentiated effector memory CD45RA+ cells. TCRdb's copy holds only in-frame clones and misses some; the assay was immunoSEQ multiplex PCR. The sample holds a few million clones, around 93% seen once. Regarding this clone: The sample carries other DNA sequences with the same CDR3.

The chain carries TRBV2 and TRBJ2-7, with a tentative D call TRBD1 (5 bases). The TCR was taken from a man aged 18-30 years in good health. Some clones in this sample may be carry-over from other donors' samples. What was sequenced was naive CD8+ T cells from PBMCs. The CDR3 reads CASKERGTYEQYF. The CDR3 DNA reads TGTGCCAGCAAGGAAAGGGGCACCTACGAGCAGTACTTC.